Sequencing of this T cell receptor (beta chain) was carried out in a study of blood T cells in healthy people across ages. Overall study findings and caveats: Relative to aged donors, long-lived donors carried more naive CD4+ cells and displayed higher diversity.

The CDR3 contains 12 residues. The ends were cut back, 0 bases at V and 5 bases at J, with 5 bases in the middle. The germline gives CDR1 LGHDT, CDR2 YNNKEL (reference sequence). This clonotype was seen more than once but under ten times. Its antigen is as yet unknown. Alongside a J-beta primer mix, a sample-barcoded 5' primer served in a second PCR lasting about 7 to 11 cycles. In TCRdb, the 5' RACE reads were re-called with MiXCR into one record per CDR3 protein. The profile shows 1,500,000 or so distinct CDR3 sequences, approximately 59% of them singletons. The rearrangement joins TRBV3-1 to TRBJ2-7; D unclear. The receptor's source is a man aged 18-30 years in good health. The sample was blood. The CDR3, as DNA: TGTGCCAGCAGCCAAGATTGGGACGAGCAGTACTTC. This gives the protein CASSQDWDEQYF.